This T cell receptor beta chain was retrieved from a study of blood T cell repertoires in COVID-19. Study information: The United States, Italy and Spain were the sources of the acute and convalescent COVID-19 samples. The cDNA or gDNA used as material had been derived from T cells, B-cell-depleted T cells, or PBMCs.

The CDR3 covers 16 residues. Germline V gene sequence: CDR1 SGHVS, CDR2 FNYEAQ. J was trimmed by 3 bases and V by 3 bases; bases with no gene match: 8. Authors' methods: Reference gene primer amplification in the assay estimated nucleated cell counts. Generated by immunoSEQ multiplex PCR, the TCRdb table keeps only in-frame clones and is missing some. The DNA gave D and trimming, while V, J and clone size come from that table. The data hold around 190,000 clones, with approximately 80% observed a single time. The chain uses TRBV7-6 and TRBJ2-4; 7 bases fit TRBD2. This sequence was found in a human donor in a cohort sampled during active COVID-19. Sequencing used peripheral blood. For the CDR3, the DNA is TGTGCCAGCAGCTTTTATGGGAGGGACGACAAAAACATTCAGTACTTC. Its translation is CASSFYGRDDKNIQYF.